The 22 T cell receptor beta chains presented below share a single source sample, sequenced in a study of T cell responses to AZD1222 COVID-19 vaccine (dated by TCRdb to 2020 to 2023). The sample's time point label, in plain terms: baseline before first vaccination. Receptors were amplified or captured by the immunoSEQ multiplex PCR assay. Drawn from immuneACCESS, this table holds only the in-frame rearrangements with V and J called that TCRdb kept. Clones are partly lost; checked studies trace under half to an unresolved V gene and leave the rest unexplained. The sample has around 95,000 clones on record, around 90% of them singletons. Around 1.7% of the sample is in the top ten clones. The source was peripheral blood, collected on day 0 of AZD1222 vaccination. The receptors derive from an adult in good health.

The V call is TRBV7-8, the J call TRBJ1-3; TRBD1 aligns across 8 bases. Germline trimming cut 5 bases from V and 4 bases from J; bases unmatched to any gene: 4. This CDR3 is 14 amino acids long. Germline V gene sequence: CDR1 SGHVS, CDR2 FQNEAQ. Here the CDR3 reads CASSPQGGGNTIYF. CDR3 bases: TGTGCCAGCAGCCCACAGGGGGGCGGAAACACCATATATTTT.

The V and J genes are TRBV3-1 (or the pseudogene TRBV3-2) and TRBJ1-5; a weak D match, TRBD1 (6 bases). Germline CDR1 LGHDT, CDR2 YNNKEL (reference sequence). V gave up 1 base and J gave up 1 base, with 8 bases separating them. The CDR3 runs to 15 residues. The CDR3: CASSQGGGSNQPQHF. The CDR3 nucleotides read TGTGCCAGCAGCCAAGGAGGGGGGAGCAATCAGCCCCAGCATTTT.

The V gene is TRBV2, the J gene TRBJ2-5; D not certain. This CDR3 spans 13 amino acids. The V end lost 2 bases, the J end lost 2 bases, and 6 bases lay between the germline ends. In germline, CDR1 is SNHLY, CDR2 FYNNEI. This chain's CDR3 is CASSESVQETQYF. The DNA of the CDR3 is TGTGCCAGCAGTGAATCCGTACAAGAGACCCAGTACTTC.

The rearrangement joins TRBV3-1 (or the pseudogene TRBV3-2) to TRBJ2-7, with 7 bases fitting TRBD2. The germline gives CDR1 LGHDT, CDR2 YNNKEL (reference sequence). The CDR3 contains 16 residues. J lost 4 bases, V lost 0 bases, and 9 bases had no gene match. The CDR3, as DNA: TGTGCCAGCAGCCAAGACTTCAGCGGGATTAAATACGAGCAGTACTTC. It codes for CASSQDFSGIKYEQYF.

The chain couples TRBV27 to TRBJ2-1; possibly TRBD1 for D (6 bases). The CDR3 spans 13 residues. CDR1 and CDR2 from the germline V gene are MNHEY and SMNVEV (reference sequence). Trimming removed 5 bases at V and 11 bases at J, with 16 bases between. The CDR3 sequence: CASSPYPGQQQFF. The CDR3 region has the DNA TGTGCCAGCAGTCCGTATCCCGGACAGCAGCAGTTCTTC.

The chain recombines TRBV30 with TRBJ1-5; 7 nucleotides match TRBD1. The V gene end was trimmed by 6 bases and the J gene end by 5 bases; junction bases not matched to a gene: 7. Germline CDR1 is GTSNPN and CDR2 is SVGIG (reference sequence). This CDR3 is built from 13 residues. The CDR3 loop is CACKARGDQPQHF. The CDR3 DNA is TGTGCCTGTAAGGCCAGGGGGGATCAGCCCCAGCATTTT.

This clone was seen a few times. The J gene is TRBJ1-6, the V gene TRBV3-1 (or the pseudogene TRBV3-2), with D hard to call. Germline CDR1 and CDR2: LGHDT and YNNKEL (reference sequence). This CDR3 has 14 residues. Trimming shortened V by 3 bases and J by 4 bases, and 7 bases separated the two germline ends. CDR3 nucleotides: TGTGCCAGCAGCCAGGCCGGATATAATTCACCCCTCCACTTT. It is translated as CASSQAGYNSPLHF.

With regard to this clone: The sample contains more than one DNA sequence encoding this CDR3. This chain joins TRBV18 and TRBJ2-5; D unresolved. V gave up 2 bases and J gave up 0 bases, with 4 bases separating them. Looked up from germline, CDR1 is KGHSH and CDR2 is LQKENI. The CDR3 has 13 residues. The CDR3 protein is CASSPGYQETQYF. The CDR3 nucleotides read TGTGCCAGCTCACCAGGGTACCAAGAGACCCAGTACTTC.

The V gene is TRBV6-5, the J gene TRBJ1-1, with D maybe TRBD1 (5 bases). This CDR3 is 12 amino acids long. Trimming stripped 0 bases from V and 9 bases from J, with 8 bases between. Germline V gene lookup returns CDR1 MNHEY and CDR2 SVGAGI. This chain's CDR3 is CASSYSRGKAFF. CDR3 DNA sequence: TGTGCCAGCAGTTACTCCCGGGGCAAAGCTTTCTTT.

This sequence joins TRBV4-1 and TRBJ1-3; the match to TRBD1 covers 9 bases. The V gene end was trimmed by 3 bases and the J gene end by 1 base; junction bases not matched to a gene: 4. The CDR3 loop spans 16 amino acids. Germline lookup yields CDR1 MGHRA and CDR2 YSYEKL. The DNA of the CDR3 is TGCGCCAGCAGCCAGGGGACAGGGACATCTGGAAACACCATATATTTT. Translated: CASSQGTGTSGNTIYF.

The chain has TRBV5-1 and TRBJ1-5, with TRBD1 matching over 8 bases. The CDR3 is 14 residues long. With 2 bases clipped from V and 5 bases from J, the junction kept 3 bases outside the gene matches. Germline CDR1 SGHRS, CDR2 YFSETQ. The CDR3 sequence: CASSLGQGDQPQHF. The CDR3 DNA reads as TGCGCCAGCAGCTTAGGACAGGGAGATCAGCCCCAGCATTTT.

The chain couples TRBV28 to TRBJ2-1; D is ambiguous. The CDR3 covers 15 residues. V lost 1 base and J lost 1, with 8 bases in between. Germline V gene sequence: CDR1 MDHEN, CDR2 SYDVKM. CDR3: CASSLLLVSYNEQFF. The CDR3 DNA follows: TGTGCCAGCAGTTTATTGCTAGTATCCTACAATGAGCAGTTCTTC. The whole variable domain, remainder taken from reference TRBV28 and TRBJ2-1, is DVKVTQSSRYLVKRTGEKVFLECVQDMDHENMFWYRQDPGLGLRLIYFSYDVKMKEKGDIPEGYSVSREKKERFSLILESASTNQTSMYLCASSLLLVSYNEQFFGPGTRLTVL.

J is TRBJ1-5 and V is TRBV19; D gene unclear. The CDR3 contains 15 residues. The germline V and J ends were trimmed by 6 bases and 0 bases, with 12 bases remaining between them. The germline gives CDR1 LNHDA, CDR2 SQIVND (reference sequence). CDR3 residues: CASSFISLSNQPQHF. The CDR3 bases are TGTGCCAGTAGCTTCATTTCCCTTAGCAATCAGCCCCAGCATTTT.

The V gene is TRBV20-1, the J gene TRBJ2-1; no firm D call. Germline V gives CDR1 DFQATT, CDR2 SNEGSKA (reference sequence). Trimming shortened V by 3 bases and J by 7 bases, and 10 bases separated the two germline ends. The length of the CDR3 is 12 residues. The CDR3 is CSASKTGNEQFF. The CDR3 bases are TGCAGTGCTAGTAAAACCGGAAATGAGCAGTTCTTC.

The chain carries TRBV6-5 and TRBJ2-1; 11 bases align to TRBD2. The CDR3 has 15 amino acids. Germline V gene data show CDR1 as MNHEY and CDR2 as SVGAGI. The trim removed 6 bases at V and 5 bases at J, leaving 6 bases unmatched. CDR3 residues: CASRRRLAGNNEQFF. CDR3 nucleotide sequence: TGTGCCAGCAGAAGAAGACTAGCGGGGAACAATGAGCAGTTCTTC.

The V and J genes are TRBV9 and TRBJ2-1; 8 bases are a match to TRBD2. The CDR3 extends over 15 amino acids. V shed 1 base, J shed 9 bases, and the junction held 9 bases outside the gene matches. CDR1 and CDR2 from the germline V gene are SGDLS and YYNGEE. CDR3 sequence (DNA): TGTGCCAGCAGCGTACAGGGACTAGGGGAAGCTGAGCAGTTCTTC. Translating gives CASSVQGLGEAEQFF. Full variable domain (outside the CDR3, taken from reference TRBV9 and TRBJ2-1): DSGVTQTPKHLITATGQRVTLRCSPRSGDLSVYWYQQSLDQGLQFLIQYYNGEERAKGNILERFSAQQFPDLHSELNLSSLELGDSALYFCASSVQGLGEAEQFFGPGTRLTVL.

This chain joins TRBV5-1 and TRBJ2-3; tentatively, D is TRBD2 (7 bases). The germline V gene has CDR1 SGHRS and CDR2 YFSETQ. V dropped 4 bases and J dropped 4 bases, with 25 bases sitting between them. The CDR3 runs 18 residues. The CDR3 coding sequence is TGCGCCAGCAGCCCAGGGGACTACCCCTTGAGCGGGGCAGATACGCAGTATTTT. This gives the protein CASSPGDYPLSGADTQYF.

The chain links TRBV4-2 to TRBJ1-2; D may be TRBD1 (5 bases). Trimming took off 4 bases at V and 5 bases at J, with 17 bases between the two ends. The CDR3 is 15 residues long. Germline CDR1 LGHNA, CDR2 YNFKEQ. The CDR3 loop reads CASSPRSGGEYGYTF. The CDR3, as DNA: TGTGCCAGCAGCCCGCGGTCAGGAGGGGAATATGGCTACACCTTC.

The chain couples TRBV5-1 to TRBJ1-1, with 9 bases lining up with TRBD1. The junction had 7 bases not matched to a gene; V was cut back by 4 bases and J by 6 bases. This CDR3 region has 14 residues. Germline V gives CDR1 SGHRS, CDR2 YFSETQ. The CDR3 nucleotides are TGCGCCAGCAGCCAGGGACAGGGTACAGCTGAAGCTTTCTTT. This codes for CASSQGQGTAEAFF.

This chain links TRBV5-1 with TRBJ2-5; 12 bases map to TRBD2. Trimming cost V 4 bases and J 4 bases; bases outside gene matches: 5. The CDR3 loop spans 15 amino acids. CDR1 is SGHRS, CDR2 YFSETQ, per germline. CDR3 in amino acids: CASSPSGRAGETQYF. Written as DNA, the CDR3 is TGCGCCAGCAGCCCTAGCGGGAGGGCAGGAGAGACCCAGTACTTC.

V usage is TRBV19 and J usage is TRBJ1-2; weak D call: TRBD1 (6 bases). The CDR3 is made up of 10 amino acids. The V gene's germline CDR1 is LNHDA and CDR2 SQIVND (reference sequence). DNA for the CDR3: TGTGCTACGGAGGGGGTCGGCTACACCTTC. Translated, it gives CATEGVGYTF.

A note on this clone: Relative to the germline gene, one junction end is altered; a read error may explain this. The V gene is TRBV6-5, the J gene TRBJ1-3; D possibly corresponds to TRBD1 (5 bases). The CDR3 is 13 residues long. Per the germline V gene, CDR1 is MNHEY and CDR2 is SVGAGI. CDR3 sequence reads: CHGGERSGNTIYF. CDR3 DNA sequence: TGCCACGGGGGAGAGAGATCTGGAAACACCATATATTTT.